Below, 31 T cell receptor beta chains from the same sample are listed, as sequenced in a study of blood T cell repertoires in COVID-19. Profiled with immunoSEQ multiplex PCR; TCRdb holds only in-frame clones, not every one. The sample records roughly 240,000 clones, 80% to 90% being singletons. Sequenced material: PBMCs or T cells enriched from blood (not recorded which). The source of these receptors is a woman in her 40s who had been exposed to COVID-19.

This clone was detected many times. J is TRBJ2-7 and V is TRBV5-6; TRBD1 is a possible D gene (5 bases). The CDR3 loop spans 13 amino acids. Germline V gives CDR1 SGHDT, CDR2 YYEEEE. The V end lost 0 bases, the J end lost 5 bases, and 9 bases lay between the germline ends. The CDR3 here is CASSLAGIDEQYF. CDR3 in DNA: TGTGCCAGCAGCTTGGCAGGGATCGACGAGCAGTACTTC.

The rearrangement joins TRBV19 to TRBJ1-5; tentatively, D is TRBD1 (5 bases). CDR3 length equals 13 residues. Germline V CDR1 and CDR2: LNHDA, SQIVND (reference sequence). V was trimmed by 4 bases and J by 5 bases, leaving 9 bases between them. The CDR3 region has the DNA TGTGCCAGTAGTAAGACAGTGGATCAGCCCCAGCATTTT. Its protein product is CASSKTVDQPQHF.

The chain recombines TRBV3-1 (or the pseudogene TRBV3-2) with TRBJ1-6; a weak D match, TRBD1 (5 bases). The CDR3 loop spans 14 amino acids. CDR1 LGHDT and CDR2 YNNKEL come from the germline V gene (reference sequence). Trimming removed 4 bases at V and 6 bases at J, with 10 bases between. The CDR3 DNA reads TGTGCCAGCAGCCCGGGGGTGTCTAATTCACCCCTCCACTTT. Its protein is CASSPGVSNSPLHF.

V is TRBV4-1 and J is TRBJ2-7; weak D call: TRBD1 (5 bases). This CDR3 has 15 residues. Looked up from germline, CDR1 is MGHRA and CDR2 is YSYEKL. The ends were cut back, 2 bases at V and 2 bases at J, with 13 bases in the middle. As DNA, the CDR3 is TGCGCCAGCAGCCAACCAGACAGCACCACCTACGAGCAGTACTTC. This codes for CASSQPDSTTYEQYF.

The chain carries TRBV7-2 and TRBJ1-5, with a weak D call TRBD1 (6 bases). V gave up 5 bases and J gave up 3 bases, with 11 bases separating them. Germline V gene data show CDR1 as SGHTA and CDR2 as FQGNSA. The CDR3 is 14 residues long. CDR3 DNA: TGTGCCAGCAGCCCTCAGGGGAACAATCAGCCCCAGCATTTT. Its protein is CASSPQGNNQPQHF.

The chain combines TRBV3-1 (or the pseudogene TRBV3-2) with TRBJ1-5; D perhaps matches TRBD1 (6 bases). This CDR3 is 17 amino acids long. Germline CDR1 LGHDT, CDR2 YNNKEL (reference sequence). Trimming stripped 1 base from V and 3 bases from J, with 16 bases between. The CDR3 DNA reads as TGTGCCAGCAGCCAAGGTTATATAGGGGGTCCCAATCAGCCCCAGCATTTT. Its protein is CASSQGYIGGPNQPQHF.

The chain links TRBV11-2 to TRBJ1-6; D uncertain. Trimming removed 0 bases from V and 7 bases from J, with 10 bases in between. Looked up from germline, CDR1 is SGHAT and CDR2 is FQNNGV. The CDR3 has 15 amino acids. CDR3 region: CASSLEGTLNSPLHF. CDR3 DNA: TGTGCCAGCAGCTTAGAGGGCACCTTAAATTCACCCCTCCACTTT. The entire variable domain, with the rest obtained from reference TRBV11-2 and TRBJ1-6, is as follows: EAGVAQSPRYKIIEKRQSVAFWCNPISGHATLYWYQQILGQGPKLLIQFQNNGVVDDSQLPKDRFSAERLKGVDSTLKIQPAKLEDSAVYLCASSLEGTLNSPLHFGNGTRLTVT.

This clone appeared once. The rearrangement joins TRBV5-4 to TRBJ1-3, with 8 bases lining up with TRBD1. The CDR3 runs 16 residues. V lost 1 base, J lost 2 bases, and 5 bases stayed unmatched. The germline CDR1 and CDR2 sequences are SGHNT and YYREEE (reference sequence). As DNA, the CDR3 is TGTGCCAGCAGCTTGCAGGGGGCGTCTACTGGAAACACCATATATTTT. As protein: CASSLQGASTGNTIYF.

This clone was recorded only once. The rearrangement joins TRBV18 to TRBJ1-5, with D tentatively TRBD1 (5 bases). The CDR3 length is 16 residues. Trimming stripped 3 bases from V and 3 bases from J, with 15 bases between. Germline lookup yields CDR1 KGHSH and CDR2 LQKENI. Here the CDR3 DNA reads TGTGCCAGCTCACCTACCTCAACAGGTCTCAATCAGCCCCAGCATTTT. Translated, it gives CASSPTSTGLNQPQHF.

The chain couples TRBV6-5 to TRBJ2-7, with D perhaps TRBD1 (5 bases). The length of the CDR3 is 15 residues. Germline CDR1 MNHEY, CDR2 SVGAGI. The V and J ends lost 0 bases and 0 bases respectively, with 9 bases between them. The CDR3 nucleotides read TGTGCCAGCAGTTACTCGTACGACAGCTCCTACGAGCAGTACTTC. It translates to CASSYSYDSSYEQYF.

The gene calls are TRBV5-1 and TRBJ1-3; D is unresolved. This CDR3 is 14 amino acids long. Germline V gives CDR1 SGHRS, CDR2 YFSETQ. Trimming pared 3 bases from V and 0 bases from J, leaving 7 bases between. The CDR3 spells CASSSQDSGNTIYF. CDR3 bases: TGCGCCAGCAGCTCCCAGGACTCTGGAAACACCATATATTTT.

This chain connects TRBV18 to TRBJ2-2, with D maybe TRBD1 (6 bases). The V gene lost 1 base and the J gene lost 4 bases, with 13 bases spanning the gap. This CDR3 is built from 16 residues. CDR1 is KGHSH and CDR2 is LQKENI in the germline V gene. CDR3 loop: CASSPLQGPSTGELFF. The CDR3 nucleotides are TGTGCCAGCTCACCACTTCAGGGGCCGAGCACCGGGGAGCTGTTTTTT.

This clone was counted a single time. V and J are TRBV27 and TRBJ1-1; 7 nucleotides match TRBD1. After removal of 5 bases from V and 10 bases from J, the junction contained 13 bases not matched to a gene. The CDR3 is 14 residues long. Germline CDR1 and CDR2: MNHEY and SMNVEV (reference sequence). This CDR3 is CASSQETTGWRAFF. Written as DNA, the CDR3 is TGTGCCAGCAGTCAAGAAACGACAGGGTGGAGAGCTTTCTTT.

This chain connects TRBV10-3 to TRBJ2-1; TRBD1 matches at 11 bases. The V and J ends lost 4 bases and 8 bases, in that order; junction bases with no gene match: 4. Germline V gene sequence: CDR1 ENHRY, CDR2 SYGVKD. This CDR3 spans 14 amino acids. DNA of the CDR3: TGTGCCATCAGTGGGACAGGGGGCTTTGATGAGCAGTTCTTC. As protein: CAISGTGGFDEQFF.

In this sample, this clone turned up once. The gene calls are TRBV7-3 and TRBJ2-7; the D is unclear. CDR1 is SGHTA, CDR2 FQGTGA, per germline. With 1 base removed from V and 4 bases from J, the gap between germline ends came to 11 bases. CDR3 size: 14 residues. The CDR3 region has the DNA TGTGCCAGCAGCTTAAAGGCCAGCGCTTACGAGCAGTACTTC. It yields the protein CASSLKASAYEQYF.

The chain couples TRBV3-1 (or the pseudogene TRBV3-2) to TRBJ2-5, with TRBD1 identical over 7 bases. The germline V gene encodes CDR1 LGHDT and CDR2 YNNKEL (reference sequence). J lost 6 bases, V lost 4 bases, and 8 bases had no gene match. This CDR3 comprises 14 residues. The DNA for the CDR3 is TGTGCCAGCAGCCCAAGTAGGGGGCAACAGACCCAGTACTTC. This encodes CASSPSRGQQTQYF.

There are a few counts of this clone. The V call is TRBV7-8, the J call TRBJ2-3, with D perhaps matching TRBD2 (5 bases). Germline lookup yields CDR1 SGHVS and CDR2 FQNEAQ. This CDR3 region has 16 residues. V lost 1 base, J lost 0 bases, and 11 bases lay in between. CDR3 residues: CASSLGGLISTDTQYF. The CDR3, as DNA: TGTGCCAGCAGCTTAGGAGGGCTGATTAGCACAGATACGCAGTATTTT.

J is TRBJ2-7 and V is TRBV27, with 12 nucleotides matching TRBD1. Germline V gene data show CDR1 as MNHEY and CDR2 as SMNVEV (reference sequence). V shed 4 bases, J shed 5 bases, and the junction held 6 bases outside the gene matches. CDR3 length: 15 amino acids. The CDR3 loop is CASSSPGTGGDEQYF. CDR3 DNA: TGTGCCAGCAGTTCCCCCGGGACAGGGGGCGACGAGCAGTACTTC.

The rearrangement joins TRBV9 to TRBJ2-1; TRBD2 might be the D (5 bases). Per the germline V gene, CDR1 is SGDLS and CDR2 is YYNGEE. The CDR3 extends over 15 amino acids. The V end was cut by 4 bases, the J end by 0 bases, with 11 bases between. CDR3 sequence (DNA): TGTGCCAGCAGCTGGACTGATATCTCCTACAATGAGCAGTTCTTC. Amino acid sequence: CASSWTDISYNEQFF.

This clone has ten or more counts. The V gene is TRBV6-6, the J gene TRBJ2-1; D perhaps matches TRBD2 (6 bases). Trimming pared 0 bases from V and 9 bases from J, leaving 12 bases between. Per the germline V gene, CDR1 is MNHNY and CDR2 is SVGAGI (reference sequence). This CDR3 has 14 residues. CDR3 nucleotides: TGTGCCAGCAGTTACTCCGGGGGTTTGAGTGAGCAGTTCTTC. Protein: CASSYSGGLSEQFF.

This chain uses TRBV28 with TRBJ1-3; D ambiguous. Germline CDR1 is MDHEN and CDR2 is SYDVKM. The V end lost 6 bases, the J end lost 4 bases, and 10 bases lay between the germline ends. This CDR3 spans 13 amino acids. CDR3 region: CASRSQEGNTIYF. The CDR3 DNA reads TGTGCCAGCAGAAGTCAGGAAGGAAACACCATATATTTT.

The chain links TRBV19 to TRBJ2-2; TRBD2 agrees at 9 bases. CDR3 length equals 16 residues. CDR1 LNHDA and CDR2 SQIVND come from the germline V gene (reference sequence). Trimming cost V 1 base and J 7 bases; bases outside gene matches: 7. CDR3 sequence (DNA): TGTGCCAGTAGTATAGGTGGCGGGGGGGCTATCGGGGAGCTGTTTTTT. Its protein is CASSIGGGGAIGELFF. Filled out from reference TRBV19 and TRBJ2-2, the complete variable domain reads DGGITQSPKYLFRKEGQNVTLSCEQNLNHDAMYWYRQDPGQGLRLIYYSQIVNDFQKGDIAEGYSVSREKKESFPLTVTSAQKNPTAFYLCASSIGGGGAIGELFFGEGSRLTVL.

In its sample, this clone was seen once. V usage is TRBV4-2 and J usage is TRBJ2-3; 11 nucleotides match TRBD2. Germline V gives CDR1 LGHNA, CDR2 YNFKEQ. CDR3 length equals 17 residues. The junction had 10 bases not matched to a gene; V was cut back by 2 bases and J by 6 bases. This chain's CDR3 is CASSQTPGLAEGDTQYF. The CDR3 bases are TGTGCCAGCAGCCAAACTCCGGGACTAGCGGAGGGGGATACGCAGTATTTT.

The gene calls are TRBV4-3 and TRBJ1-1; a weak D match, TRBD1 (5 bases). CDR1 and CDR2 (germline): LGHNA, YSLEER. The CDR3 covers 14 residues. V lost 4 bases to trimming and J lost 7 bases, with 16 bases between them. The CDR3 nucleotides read TGCGCCAGCAGCCGGGGGGACCAACGGGGTGAAGCTTTCTTT. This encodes CASSRGDQRGEAFF.

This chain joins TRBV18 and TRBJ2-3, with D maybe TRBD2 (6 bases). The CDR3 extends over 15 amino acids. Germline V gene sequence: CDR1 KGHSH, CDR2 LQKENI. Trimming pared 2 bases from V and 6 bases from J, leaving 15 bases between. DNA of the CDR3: TGTGCCAGCTCACCAGGGATGGAAGCGGGTGATACGCAGTATTTT. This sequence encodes CASSPGMEAGDTQYF. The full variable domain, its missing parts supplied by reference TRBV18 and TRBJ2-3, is NAGVMQNPRHLVRRRGQEARLRCSPMKGHSHVYWYRQLPEEGLKFMVYLQKENIIDESGMPKERFSAEFPKEGPSILRIQQVVRGDSAAYFCASSPGMEAGDTQYFGPGTRLTVL.

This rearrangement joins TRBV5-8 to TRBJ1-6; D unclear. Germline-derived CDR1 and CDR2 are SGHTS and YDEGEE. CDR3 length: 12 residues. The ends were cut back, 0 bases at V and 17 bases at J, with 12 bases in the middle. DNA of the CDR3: TGTGCCAGCAGCTTGGTCGACTCACGCATCCACTTT. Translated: CASSLVDSRIHF.

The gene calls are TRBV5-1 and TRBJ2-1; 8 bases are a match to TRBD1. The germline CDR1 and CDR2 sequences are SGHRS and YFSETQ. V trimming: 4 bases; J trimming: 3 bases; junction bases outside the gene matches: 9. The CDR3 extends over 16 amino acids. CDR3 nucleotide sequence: TGCGCCAGCAGCGGGGAGTGGACAGGGATCTACAATGAGCAGTTCTTC. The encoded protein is CASSGEWTGIYNEQFF.

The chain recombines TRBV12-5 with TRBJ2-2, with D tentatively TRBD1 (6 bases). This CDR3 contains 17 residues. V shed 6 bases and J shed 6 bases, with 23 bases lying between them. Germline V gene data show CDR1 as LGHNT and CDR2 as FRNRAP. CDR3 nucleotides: TGTGCTAGTGGCCAAGGTGTCCAGGGGTTCGGTTCCGGGGAGCTGTTTTTT. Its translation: CASGQGVQGFGSGELFF.

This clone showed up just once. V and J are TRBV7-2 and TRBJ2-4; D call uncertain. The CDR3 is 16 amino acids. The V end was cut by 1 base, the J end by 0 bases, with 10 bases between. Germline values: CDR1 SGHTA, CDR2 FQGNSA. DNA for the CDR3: TGTGCCAGCAGCTTAGAGCATCTTATAGCCAAAAACATTCAGTACTTC. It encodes CASSLEHLIAKNIQYF.

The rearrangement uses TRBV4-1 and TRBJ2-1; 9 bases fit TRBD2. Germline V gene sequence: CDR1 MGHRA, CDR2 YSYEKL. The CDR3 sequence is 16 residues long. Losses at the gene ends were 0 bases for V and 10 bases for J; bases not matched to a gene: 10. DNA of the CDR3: TGCGCCAGCAGCCAAGATGCCGGCGGGGGGGCGAGGGAGCAGTTCTTC. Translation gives CASSQDAGGGAREQFF.

This CDR3 reads CSVKGGGGAGETQYF. The CDR3 DNA is TGCAGCGTTAAGGGTGGCGGGGGGGCCGGTGAGACCCAGTACTTC. The rearrangement links TRBV29-1 to TRBJ2-5; TRBD2 agrees at 9 bases. Germline loops: CDR1 SQVTM, CDR2 ANQGSEA. Unmatched junction bases numbered 12, after V lost 5 bases and J lost 5 bases. This CDR3 spans 15 amino acids.